These T cell receptor beta chains were read from a single sample in a study of OX40 agonist ivuxolimab in advanced cancers. Sequenced by immunoSEQ multiplex PCR; TCRdb stores in-frame clones only, minus some. The sample holds roughly 67,000 clones, around 86% seen once. The material was CD4+ or CD8+ T cells sorted from blood, obtained in a trial of the OX40 agonist ivuxolimab. Receptor source: an adult with an advanced solid tumor such as melanoma, head and neck, liver or kidney cancer. Both conserved end residues are part of each CDR3. A D gene is named only where the DNA matches it firmly. Size is stated for part of the rows, as once, few or many counts, or as a class when the clone is expanded.

abundance: .; d_gene: .; v_gene: TRBV7-2; j_gene: TRBJ1-6; CDR3aa: CASSPRDGGNSPLHF; CDR3nt: TGTGCCAGCAGCCCACGGGACGGTGGCAATTCACCCCTCCACTTT
abundance: .; d_gene: .; v_gene: TRBV9; j_gene: TRBJ2-3; CDR3aa: CASSVVGGTDTQYF; CDR3nt: TGTGCCAGCAGCGTAGTTGGGGGCACAGATACGCAGTATTTT
abundance: .; d_gene: .; v_gene: TRBV19; j_gene: TRBJ1-3; CDR3aa: CASSRPGTGNTIYF; CDR3nt: TGTGCCAGTAGTCGCCCAGGAACTGGAAACACCATATATTTT
abundance: once; d_gene: TRBD2; v_gene: TRBV7-2; j_gene: TRBJ2-3; CDR3aa: CASSPQRGVTDTQYF; CDR3nt: TGTGCCAGCAGCCCTCAGCGGGGGGTCACAGATACGCAGTATTTT
abundance: .; d_gene: .; v_gene: TRBV29-1; j_gene: TRBJ2-1; CDR3aa: CSVGQIVSYNEQFF; CDR3nt: TGCAGCGTTGGTCAAATCGTTTCCTACAATGAGCAGTTCTTC
abundance: .; d_gene: .; v_gene: TRBV30; j_gene: TRBJ2-7; CDR3aa: CAWSVEGREQYF; CDR3nt: TGTGCCTGGAGTGTCGAGGGGAGGGAGCAGTACTTC
abundance: .; d_gene: TRBD1; v_gene: TRBV5-5; j_gene: TRBJ1-2; CDR3aa: CASSLQGGPYGYTF; CDR3nt: TGTGCCAGCAGCTTGCAGGGGGGGCCCTATGGCTACACCTTC
abundance: .; d_gene: TRBD2; v_gene: TRBV27; j_gene: TRBJ2-1; CDR3aa: CASSDSGGTYNEQFF; CDR3nt: TGTGCCAGCAGTGATAGCGGGGGTACCTACAATGAGCAGTTCTTC
abundance: few; d_gene: .; v_gene: TRBV2; j_gene: TRBJ1-1; CDR3aa: CASSPGGRDRAFF; CDR3nt: TGTGCCAGCAGCCCCGGGGGCAGGGATCGAGCTTTCTTT
abundance: .; d_gene: TRBD2; v_gene: TRBV7-3; j_gene: TRBJ2-6; CDR3aa: CASSPGGFSGANVLTF; CDR3nt: TGTGCCAGCAGCCCGGGGGGATTCTCTGGGGCCAACGTCCTGACTTTC
abundance: .; d_gene: .; v_gene: TRBV11-2; j_gene: TRBJ1-5; CDR3aa: CASSPLKGSQPQHF; CDR3nt: TGTGCCAGCAGCCCACTTAAAGGGTCTCAGCCCCAGCATTTT
abundance: .; d_gene: .; v_gene: TRBV5-1; j_gene: TRBJ2-7; CDR3aa: CASSLEGGTLYEQYF; CDR3nt: TGCGCCAGCAGCTTGGAGGGGGGTACTCTTTACGAGCAGTACTTC
abundance: once; d_gene: .; v_gene: TRBV5-6; j_gene: TRBJ2-3; CDR3aa: CASSFWSRTDTQYF; CDR3nt: TGTGCCAGCAGCTTCTGGAGTCGCACAGATACGCAGTATTTT
abundance: few; d_gene: .; v_gene: TRBV9; j_gene: TRBJ1-2; CDR3aa: CASSARVSGLNYGYTF; CDR3nt: TGTGCCAGCAGCGCCCGGGTGAGCGGGCTTAACTATGGCTACACCTTC
abundance: .; d_gene: .; v_gene: TRBV7-2; j_gene: TRBJ2-3; CDR3aa: CASSLVRQADTQYF; CDR3nt: TGTGCCAGCAGCTTAGTAAGGCAGGCAGATACGCAGTATTTT
abundance: .; d_gene: .; v_gene: TRBV7-2; j_gene: TRBJ2-3; CDR3aa: CASSLAGSADTQYF; CDR3nt: TGTGCCAGCAGCTTAGCGGGTTCTGCAGATACGCAGTATTTT
abundance: .; d_gene: TRBD2; v_gene: TRBV28; j_gene: TRBJ2-5; CDR3aa: CASSLGTSGGLTQYF; CDR3nt: TGTGCCAGCAGTTTAGGGACTAGCGGGGGGTTGACCCAGTACTTC